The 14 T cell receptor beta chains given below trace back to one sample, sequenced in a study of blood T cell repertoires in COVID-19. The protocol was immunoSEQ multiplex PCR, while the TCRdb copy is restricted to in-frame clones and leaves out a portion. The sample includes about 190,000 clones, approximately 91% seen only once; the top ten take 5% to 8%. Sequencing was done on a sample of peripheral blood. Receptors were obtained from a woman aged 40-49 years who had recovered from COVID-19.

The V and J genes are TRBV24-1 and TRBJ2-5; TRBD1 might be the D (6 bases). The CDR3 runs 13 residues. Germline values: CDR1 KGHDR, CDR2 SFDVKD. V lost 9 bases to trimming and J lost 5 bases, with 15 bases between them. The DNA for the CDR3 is TGTGCCACCGGGGGCCTAGGGGTGGAGACCCAGTACTTC. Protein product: CATGGLGVETQYF.

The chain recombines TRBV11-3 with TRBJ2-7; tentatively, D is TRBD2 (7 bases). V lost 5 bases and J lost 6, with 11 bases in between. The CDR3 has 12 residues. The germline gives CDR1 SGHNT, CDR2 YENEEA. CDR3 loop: CASSRGGGEQYF. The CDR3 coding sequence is TGTGCCAGCAGCCGAGGGGGGGGCGAGCAGTACTTC.

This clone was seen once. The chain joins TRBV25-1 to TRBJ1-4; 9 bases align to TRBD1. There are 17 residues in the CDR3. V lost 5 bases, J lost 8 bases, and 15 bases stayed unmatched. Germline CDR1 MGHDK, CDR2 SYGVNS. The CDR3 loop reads CASSSPGTGSGGEKLFF. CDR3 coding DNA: TGTGCCAGCAGTTCCCCCGGGACAGGGTCAGGTGGAGAAAAACTGTTTTTT. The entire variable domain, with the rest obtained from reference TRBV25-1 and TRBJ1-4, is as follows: EADIYQTPRYLVIGTGKKITLECSQTMGHDKMYWYQQDPGMELHLIHYSYGVNSTEKGDLSSESTVSRIRTEHFPLTLESARPSHTSQYLCASSSPGTGSGGEKLFFGSGTQLSVL.

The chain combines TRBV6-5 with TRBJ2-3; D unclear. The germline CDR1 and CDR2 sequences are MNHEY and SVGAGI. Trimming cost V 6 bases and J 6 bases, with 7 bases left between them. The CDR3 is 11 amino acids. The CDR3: CASSLRDTQYF. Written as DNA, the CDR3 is TGTGCCAGCAGCCTACGGGATACGCAGTATTTT.

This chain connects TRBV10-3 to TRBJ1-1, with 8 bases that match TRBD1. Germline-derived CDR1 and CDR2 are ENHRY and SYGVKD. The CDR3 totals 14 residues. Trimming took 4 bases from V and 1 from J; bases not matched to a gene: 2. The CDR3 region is CAISGTGQNTEAFF. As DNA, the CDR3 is TGTGCCATCAGTGGGACAGGGCAGAACACTGAAGCTTTCTTT.

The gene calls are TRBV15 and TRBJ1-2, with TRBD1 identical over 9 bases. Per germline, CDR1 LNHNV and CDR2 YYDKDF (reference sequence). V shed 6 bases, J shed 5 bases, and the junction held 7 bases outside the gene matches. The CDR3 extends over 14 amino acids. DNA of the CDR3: TGTGCCACCAGTACAACAGGGGGCGGTTATGGCTACACCTTC. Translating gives CATSTTGGGYGYTF.

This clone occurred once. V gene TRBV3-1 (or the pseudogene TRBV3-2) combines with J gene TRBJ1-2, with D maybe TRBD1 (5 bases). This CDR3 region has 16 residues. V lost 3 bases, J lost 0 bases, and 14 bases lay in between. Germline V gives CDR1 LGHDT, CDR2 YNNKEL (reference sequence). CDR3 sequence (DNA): TGTGCCAGCAGCCATGGGGCCCTCCCGGCTAACTATGGCTACACCTTC. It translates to CASSHGALPANYGYTF.

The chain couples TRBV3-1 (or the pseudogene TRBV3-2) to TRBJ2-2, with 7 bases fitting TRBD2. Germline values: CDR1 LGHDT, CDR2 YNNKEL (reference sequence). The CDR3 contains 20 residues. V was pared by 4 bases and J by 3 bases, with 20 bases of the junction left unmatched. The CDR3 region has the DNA TGTGCCAGCAGCCCCCGTTTCATGGGCGGGAGAATCGCGGACACCGGGGAGCTGTTTTTT. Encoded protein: CASSPRFMGGRIADTGELFF.

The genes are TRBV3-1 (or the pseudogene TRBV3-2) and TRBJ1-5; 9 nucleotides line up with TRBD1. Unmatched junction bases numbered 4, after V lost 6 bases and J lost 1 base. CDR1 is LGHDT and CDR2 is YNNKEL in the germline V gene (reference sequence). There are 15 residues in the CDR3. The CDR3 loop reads CASSTGTGSNQPQHF. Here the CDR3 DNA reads TGTGCCAGCAGTACCGGGACAGGGAGCAATCAGCCCCAGCATTTT.

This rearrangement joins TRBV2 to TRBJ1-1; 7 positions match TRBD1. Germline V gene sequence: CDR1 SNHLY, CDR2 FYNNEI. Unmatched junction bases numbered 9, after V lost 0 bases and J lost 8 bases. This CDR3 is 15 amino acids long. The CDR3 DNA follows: TGTGCCAGCAGTGAAGCGGGGGACAGTTTTGGGGAAGCTTTCTTT. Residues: CASSEAGDSFGEAFF.

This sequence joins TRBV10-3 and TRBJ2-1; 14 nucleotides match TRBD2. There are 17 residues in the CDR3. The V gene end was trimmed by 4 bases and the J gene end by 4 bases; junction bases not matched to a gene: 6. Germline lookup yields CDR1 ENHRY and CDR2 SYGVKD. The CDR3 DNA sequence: TGTGCCATCAGTGCGAGACTAGCGGGAGGGGGGTACAATGAGCAGTTCTTC. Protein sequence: CAISARLAGGGYNEQFF.

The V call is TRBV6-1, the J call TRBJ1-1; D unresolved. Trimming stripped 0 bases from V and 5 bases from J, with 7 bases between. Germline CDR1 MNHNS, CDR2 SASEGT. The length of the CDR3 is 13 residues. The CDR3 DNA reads TGTGCCAGCAGTGAAGCGGCGGCTACTGAAGCTTTCTTT. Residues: CASSEAAATEAFF.

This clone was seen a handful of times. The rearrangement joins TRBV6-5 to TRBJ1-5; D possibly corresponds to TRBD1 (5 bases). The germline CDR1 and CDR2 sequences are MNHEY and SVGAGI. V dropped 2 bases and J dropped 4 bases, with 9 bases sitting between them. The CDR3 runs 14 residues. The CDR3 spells CASSYGAGNQPQHF. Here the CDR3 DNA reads TGTGCCAGCAGTTACGGGGCGGGGAATCAGCCCCAGCATTTT.

The CDR3, as DNA: TGTGCCAGCAGTTTGAGGGTTGGCTATGGCTACACCTTC. Its protein product is CASSLRVGYGYTF. V gene TRBV12-3 or TRBV12-4 combines with J gene TRBJ1-2, with unresolved D. This CDR3 comprises 13 residues. V was shortened by 3 bases and J by 4 bases, with 9 bases between the two germline ends.